This TCR beta chain was found in a study of shared clonotypes between healthy human individuals. The study, taken as a whole, reports: Naive CD4 clonotypes overlapped across a handful of donors at about 5.2%.

In the case of this clone: Its specificity is not known.

The ends lost 7 bases at V and 4 bases at J; junction bases unmatched: 9. CDR1 is MNHNS and CDR2 is SASEGT in the germline V gene. This CDR3 spans 15 amino acids. The assay was immunoSEQ multiplex PCR, and TCRdb's table has in-frame clones only and misses some. The sample consists of 2,500,000 or so clones, roughly 93% of them appearing once. The rearrangement uses TRBV6-1 and TRBJ2-3; 9 bases agree with TRBD2. Sequences were obtained from naive CD4+ T cells from PBMCs. Subset noted: CD45RA+ positively selected. The sequence came from a man aged 18 to 30 in good health. Some clones in this sample may be carry-over from other donors' samples. CDR3 region: CASIWSAGGADTQYF. CDR3 nucleotide sequence: TGTGCCAGCATATGGTCAGCGGGAGGCGCAGATACGCAGTATTTT.